What follows are 32 T cell receptor beta chains derived from one specimen sequenced in a study of cytomegalovirus exposure and HLA in healthy donors. The PCR was carried out with 60 Vbeta primers and 13 Jbeta primers. Clones were read by immunoSEQ multiplex PCR, and TCRdb kept only the in-frame ones, dropping some. The repertoire holds roughly 180,000 clones, with under 90% as singletons. Sequenced input: PBMCs. All receptors derive from a man younger than 35 in good health and CMV-seronegative.

As regards this clone: Its ends do not fully match the called genes, so a read error is possible. V is TRBV7-2 and J is TRBJ2-3; no definite D call. Per germline, CDR1 SGHTA and CDR2 FQGNSA. The CDR3 spans 14 residues. CDR3 sequence: CASSLDRSRDTQYF. CDR3 DNA sequence: TGTGCCAGCAGCTTAGACCGGAGCAGAGATACGCAGTATTTT.

The chain combines TRBV15 with TRBJ1-2, with 10 bases identical to TRBD1. This CDR3 spans 19 amino acids. Germline lookup yields CDR1 LNHNV and CDR2 YYDKDF (reference sequence). Trimming cost V 4 bases and J 1 base; bases outside gene matches: 15. The CDR3 loop reads CATSISIRDRGPLNYGYTF. The CDR3 nucleotides are TGTGCCACCAGCATCTCTATCCGGGACAGGGGCCCTCTTAACTATGGCTACACCTTC.

The J gene is TRBJ2-5, the V gene TRBV9, with D perhaps matching TRBD2 (6 bases). The CDR3 is 12 amino acids. Looked up from germline, CDR1 is SGDLS and CDR2 is YYNGEE. The V and J ends lost 1 base and 7 bases respectively, with 8 bases between them. For the CDR3, the DNA is TGTGCCAGCAGCGTACCCGGGGGGACCCAGTACTTC. Amino acids: CASSVPGGTQYF.

In the case of this clone: Other nucleotide sequences in the sample specify the same CDR3. This chain connects TRBV6-6 to TRBJ2-7; TRBD1 is a possible D gene (5 bases). V lost 2 bases, J lost 4 bases, and 9 bases lay in between. Per germline, CDR1 MNHNY and CDR2 SVGAGI (reference sequence). The CDR3 spans 13 residues. The CDR3 is CASSYLDTYEQYF. The CDR3 bases are TGTGCCAGCAGTTACCTGGACACTTACGAGCAGTACTTC.

This chain links TRBV19 with TRBJ1-4; D is undetermined. With 5 bases removed from V and 0 bases from J, the gap between germline ends came to 7 bases. Germline CDR1 is LNHDA and CDR2 is SQIVND (reference sequence). This CDR3 spans 14 amino acids. Here the CDR3 reads CASSSYSTNEKLFF. The CDR3, as DNA: TGTGCCAGTAGTTCCTATTCAACTAATGAAAAACTGTTTTTT.

The chain has TRBV10-3 and TRBJ2-7; D may be TRBD2 (6 bases). Trimming removed 6 bases from V and 0 bases from J, with 12 bases in between. CDR1 ENHRY and CDR2 SYGVKD come from the germline V gene. This CDR3 contains 14 residues. This chain's CDR3 is CAIRVAASSYEQYF. The CDR3 DNA reads as TGTGCCATCAGGGTAGCGGCAAGCTCCTACGAGCAGTACTTC.

The chain is built from TRBV5-1 and TRBJ2-3, with D unclear. Germline CDR1 reads SGHRS; CDR2 reads YFSETQ. The CDR3 loop spans 12 amino acids. The ends were cut back, 0 bases at V and 6 bases at J, with 5 bases in the middle. CDR3 coding DNA: TGCGCCAGCAGCTTGGGGGCGGATACGCAGTATTTT. Translating it yields CASSLGADTQYF.

V and J are TRBV6-6 and TRBJ2-5; the D gene is possibly TRBD1 (6 bases). The CDR3 is 14 amino acids. V was trimmed by 2 bases and J by 4 bases, leaving 11 bases between them. Germline assignment: CDR1 MNHNY and CDR2 SVGAGI (reference sequence). CDR3 sequence: CASSYNGGGETQYF. The CDR3 DNA reads TGTGCCAGCAGTTACAATGGGGGCGGAGAGACCCAGTACTTC.

This clone was picked up a small number of times. V is TRBV5-1 and J is TRBJ2-2, with 8 bases that match TRBD2. Germline values: CDR1 SGHRS, CDR2 YFSETQ. The V gene end was trimmed by 5 bases and the J gene end by 4 bases; junction bases not matched to a gene: 7. The CDR3 has 15 amino acids. The CDR3 protein is CASRTGTSSTGELFF. CDR3 DNA: TGCGCCAGCAGGACCGGGACTAGTAGCACCGGGGAGCTGTTTTTT.

This chain joins TRBV13 and TRBJ2-2; TRBD1 aligns across 7 bases. Germline trimming cut 6 bases from V and 4 bases from J; bases unmatched to any gene: 5. The CDR3 runs to 14 residues. Germline V gene data show CDR1 as PRHDT and CDR2 as FYEKMQ (reference sequence). CDR3 region: CASSSRGPTGELFF. In nucleotides, the CDR3 is TGTGCCAGCAGTTCAAGGGGGCCCACCGGGGAGCTGTTTTTT.

The V call is TRBV18, the J call TRBJ1-1, with a possible D match to TRBD1 (6 bases). The CDR3 loop spans 17 amino acids. V was clipped by 3 bases and J by 4 bases, with 21 bases between them. Germline CDR1 is KGHSH and CDR2 is LQKENI. As DNA, the CDR3 is TGTGCCAGCTCACCTTTGGGCAGGGGAAGAGGGTCCACTGAAGCTTTCTTT. It yields the protein CASSPLGRGRGSTEAFF.

The chain uses TRBV9 and TRBJ2-3; the D gene is possibly TRBD1 (5 bases). Germline V gene lookup returns CDR1 SGDLS and CDR2 YYNGEE. The V gene lost 1 base and the J gene lost 0 bases, with 6 bases spanning the gap. This CDR3 is 14 amino acids long. The CDR3 DNA reads TGTGCCAGCAGCGTAAGGGGTAGCACAGATACGCAGTATTTT. Translated: CASSVRGSTDTQYF.

The chain joins TRBV5-1 to TRBJ2-7, with 7 bases fitting TRBD1. Germline CDR1 and CDR2: SGHRS and YFSETQ. The CDR3 runs to 13 residues. J lost 9 bases, V lost 3 bases, and 9 bases had no gene match. Here the CDR3 DNA reads TGCGCCAGCAGCTCGACAGGGCCCGACGGGCAGTACTTC. Its protein product is CASSSTGPDGQYF. Variable domain in full (rest from reference TRBV5-1 and TRBJ2-7): KAGVTQTPRYLIKTRGQQVTLSCSPISGHRSVSWYQQTPGQGLQFLFEYFSETQRNKGNFPGRFSGRQFSNSRSEMNVSTLELGDSALYLCASSSTGPDGQYFGPGTRLTVT.

The rearrangement links TRBV19 to TRBJ1-1, with D possibly TRBD1 on 5 matching bases. Between the trimmed V and J ends, which lost 4 bases and 5 bases, there was a span of 11 bases. The CDR3 extends over 13 amino acids. Germline assignment: CDR1 LNHDA and CDR2 SQIVND (reference sequence). Here the CDR3 reads CASSTSGGTEAFF. CDR3 coding DNA: TGTGCCAGTAGTACTTCCGGGGGTACTGAAGCTTTCTTT.

The V call is TRBV19, the J call TRBJ1-2; D is ambiguous. CDR1 and CDR2 (germline): LNHDA, SQIVND (reference sequence). The CDR3 spans 16 residues. The V gene lost 5 bases and the J gene lost 4 bases, with 20 bases spanning the gap. CDR3 sequence (DNA): TGTGCCAGTAGTTCACCCAGACATCCGGATGGCTATGGCTACACCTTC. This translates into CASSSPRHPDGYGYTF.

The CDR3 DNA sequence: TGTGCCAGCAGTGAAAGGGGAAGCGCCAGTGAGCAGTTCTTC. Protein: CASSERGSASEQFF. The rearrangement uses TRBV2 and TRBJ2-1, with a weak D call TRBD1 (5 bases). Trimming removed 2 bases at V and 9 bases at J, with 14 bases between. This CDR3 comprises 14 residues. Germline V gives CDR1 SNHLY, CDR2 FYNNEI.

This chain links TRBV5-1 with TRBJ1-1; 9 positions match TRBD1. The V and J ends lost 0 bases and 0 bases, in that order; junction bases with no gene match: 15. The CDR3 loop spans 20 amino acids. CDR1 is SGHRS, CDR2 YFSETQ, per germline. CDR3 in amino acids: CASSLAGWGQGRGMNTEAFF. In DNA form, the CDR3 reads TGCGCCAGCAGCTTGGCGGGTTGGGGACAGGGTAGGGGGATGAACACTGAAGCTTTCTTT.

A note on this clone: Germline and junction disagree at one end, which may indicate a read error. V and J are TRBV7-9 and TRBJ1-1, with a tentative D call TRBD1 (5 bases). Germline V gene data show CDR1 as SEHNR and CDR2 as FQNEAQ (reference sequence). The CDR3 has 12 residues. CDR3 residues: CSSSLTAGEAFF. The CDR3 coding sequence is TGTTCCAGCAGCTTAACCGCAGGGGAAGCTTTCTTT.

This clone was detected once. The gene calls are TRBV6-1 and TRBJ1-5; D is possibly TRBD1 (6 bases). V shed 5 bases and J shed 2 bases, with 13 bases lying between them. This CDR3 is 15 amino acids long. Germline CDR1 MNHNS, CDR2 SASEGT. Here the CDR3 reads CASSSGTSGNQPQHF. As DNA, the CDR3 is TGTGCCAGCAGTTCCGGGACATCGGGCAATCAGCCCCAGCATTTT.

The V and J genes are TRBV5-1 and TRBJ2-1; 9 positions agree with TRBD1. V was pared by 4 bases and J by 7 bases, with 3 bases of the junction left unmatched. CDR1 is SGHRS, CDR2 YFSETQ, per germline. The CDR3 totals 13 residues. The CDR3 region has the DNA TGCGCCAGCAGCCCGACAGGGGGGAATGAGCAGTTCTTC. Amino acid sequence: CASSPTGGNEQFF.

The chain employs TRBV2 and TRBJ2-2; a possible D gene is TRBD2 (6 bases). Germline assignment: CDR1 SNHLY and CDR2 FYNNEI. The CDR3 runs to 16 residues. V gave up 1 base and J gave up 5 bases, with 14 bases separating them. CDR3 sequence (DNA): TGTGCCAGCAGTGAAGGCGTAGCGGAGGGGACCGGGGAGCTGTTTTTT. Translated: CASSEGVAEGTGELFF.

The chain joins TRBV7-3 to TRBJ1-4; D is unresolved. The CDR3 is 14 amino acids. CDR1 and CDR2 from the germline V gene are SGHTA and FQGTGA. The germline V and J ends were trimmed by 4 bases and 8 bases, with 14 bases remaining between them. This chain's CDR3 is CASSSFVLREKLFF. CDR3 in DNA: TGTGCCAGCAGCTCCTTCGTCCTCCGGGAAAAACTGTTTTTT.

This sequence joins TRBV6-5 and TRBJ2-7, with D possibly TRBD1 on 5 matching bases. V was trimmed by 8 bases and J by 2 bases, leaving 16 bases between them. The CDR3 is 14 residues long. Germline V gene data show CDR1 as MNHEY and CDR2 as SVGAGI. The CDR3 region has the DNA TGTGCCAGCGGAAGGGGCCCGCTCACCTACGAGCAGTACTTC. Its protein product is CASGRGPLTYEQYF.

The genes are TRBV19 and TRBJ1-6; no clear D gene. Per germline, CDR1 LNHDA and CDR2 SQIVND (reference sequence). The CDR3 covers 14 residues. The V end was cut by 6 bases, the J end by 0 bases, with 6 bases between. The DNA for the CDR3 is TGTGCCAGTAGGGAGAGCTCCTATAATTCACCCCTCCACTTT. This gives the protein CASRESSYNSPLHF. Looking up the rest from reference TRBV19 and TRBJ1-6 gives the full variable domain: DGGITQSPKYLFRKEGQNVTLSCEQNLNHDAMYWYRQDPGQGLRLIYYSQIVNDFQKGDIAEGYSVSREKKESFPLTVTSAQKNPTAFYLCASRESSYNSPLHFGNGTRLTVT.

The chain has TRBV5-4 and TRBJ2-7; TRBD2 might be the D (5 bases). Trimming pared 4 bases from V and 7 bases from J, leaving 12 bases between. CDR3 size: 12 residues. CDR1 and CDR2 from the germline V gene are SGHNT and YYREEE (reference sequence). The CDR3, as DNA: TGTGCCAGCAGCCGGGAAGGGATAGAGCAGTACTTC. Its translation is CASSREGIEQYF.

V usage is TRBV28 and J usage is TRBJ2-7; TRBD1 aligns across 9 bases. Losses at the gene ends were 4 bases for V and 4 bases for J; bases not matched to a gene: 8. CDR1 and CDR2 (germline): MDHEN, SYDVKM. The CDR3 is made up of 15 amino acids. The CDR3 loop reads CASSSPRDREYEQYF. In nucleotides, the CDR3 is TGTGCCAGCAGTTCCCCCCGGGACAGGGAATACGAGCAGTACTTC. The whole variable domain, remainder taken from reference TRBV28 and TRBJ2-7, is DVKVTQSSRYLVKRTGEKVFLECVQDMDHENMFWYRQDPGLGLRLIYFSYDVKMKEKGDIPEGYSVSREKKERFSLILESASTNQTSMYLCASSSPRDREYEQYFGPGTRLTVT.

This chain joins TRBV27 and TRBJ2-7; TRBD1 matches 9 bases. Trimming at V came to 4 bases and at J to 3 bases, leaving 1 base not matched to a gene. CDR3 size: 13 residues. Per the germline V gene, CDR1 is MNHEY and CDR2 is SMNVEV (reference sequence). CDR3 in DNA: TGTGCCAGCAGTTCGACAGGGGGCTACGAGCAGTACTTC. It encodes CASSSTGGYEQYF.

This clone has just one count. This sequence joins TRBV5-8 and TRBJ2-3; 9 nucleotides line up with TRBD2. CDR3 length: 15 amino acids. CDR1 is SGHTS, CDR2 YDEGEE, per germline. Trimming removed 4 bases from V and 4 bases from J; junction bases left unmatched: 7. The CDR3 DNA sequence: TGTGCCAGCAGCCCCAGGGCGGGAGGGCCAGATACGCAGTATTTT. Translated, it gives CASSPRAGGPDTQYF.

The V and J genes are TRBV5-1 and TRBJ2-1; 9 bases align to TRBD1. This CDR3 region has 12 residues. V was clipped by 4 bases and J by 10 bases; unmatched bases: 3. Germline CDR1 SGHRS, CDR2 YFSETQ. DNA for the CDR3: TGCGCCAGCAGCCTCACAGGGGGCGAGCAGTTCTTC. Its protein product is CASSLTGGEQFF.

Only one count was recorded for this clone. This rearrangement joins TRBV10-3 to TRBJ2-1; 14 positions agree with TRBD2. J was trimmed by 1 base and V by 11 bases; bases with no gene match: 4. Looked up from germline, CDR1 is ENHRY and CDR2 is SYGVKD. The CDR3 consists of 15 residues. The CDR3 DNA reads as TGTGCCGCGGGACTAGCGGGAGAATCCTACAATGAGCAGTTCTTC. Amino acid sequence: CAAGLAGESYNEQFF.

In DNA form, the CDR3 reads TGCGCCAGCACCGGACAGTCGCGGACTGAAGCTTTCTTT. It translates to CASTGQSRTEAFF. This chain links TRBV5-1 with TRBJ1-1; possible D gene TRBD1, 6 bases. Trimming pared 6 bases from V and 5 bases from J, leaving 14 bases between. The length of the CDR3 is 13 residues. Germline V gives CDR1 SGHRS, CDR2 YFSETQ. Full variable domain (rest looked up from reference TRBV5-1 and TRBJ1-1): KAGVTQTPRYLIKTRGQQVTLSCSPISGHRSVSWYQQTPGQGLQFLFEYFSETQRNKGNFPGRFSGRQFSNSRSEMNVSTLELGDSALYLCASTGQSRTEAFFGQGTRLTVV.

The chain recombines TRBV28 with TRBJ2-2, with unresolved D. This CDR3 is built from 13 residues. V lost 3 bases to trimming and J lost 5 bases, with 7 bases between them. Germline CDR1 is MDHEN and CDR2 is SYDVKM. As DNA, the CDR3 is TGTGCCAGCAGTTTTACGGAGACCGGGGAGCTGTTTTTT. Residues: CASSFTETGELFF.